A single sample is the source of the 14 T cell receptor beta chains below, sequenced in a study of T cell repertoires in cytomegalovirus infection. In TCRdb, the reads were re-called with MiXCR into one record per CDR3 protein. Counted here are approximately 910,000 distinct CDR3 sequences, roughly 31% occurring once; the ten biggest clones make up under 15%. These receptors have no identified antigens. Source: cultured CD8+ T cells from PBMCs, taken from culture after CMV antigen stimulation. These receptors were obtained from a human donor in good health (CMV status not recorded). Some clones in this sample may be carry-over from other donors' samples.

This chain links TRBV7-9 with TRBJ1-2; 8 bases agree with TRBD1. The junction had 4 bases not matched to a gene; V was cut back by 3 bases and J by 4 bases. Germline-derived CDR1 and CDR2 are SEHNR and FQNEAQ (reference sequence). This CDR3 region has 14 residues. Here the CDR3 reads CASSLAGGLYGYTF. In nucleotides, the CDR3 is TGTGCCAGCAGCTTGGCAGGGGGCCTCTATGGCTACACCTTC.

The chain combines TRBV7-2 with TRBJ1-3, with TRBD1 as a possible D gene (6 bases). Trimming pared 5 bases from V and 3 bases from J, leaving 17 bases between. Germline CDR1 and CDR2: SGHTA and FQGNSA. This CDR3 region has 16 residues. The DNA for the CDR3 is TGTGCCAGCAGCCCCTGGGGGGGGGCGGTTGGAAACACCATATATTTT. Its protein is CASSPWGGAVGNTIYF.

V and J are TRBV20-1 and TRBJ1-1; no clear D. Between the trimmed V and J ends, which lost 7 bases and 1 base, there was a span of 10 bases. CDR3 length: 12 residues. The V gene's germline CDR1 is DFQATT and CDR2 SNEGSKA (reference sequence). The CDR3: CSGGMGNTEAFF. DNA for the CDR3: TGCAGTGGTGGAATGGGGAACACTGAAGCTTTCTTT.

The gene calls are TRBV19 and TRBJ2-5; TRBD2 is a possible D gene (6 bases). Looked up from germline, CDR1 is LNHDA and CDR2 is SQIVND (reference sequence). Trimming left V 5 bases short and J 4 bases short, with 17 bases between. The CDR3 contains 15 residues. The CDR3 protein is CASSQKGLQPETQYF. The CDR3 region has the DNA TGTGCCAGTAGTCAGAAGGGACTCCAACCAGAGACCCAGTACTTC.

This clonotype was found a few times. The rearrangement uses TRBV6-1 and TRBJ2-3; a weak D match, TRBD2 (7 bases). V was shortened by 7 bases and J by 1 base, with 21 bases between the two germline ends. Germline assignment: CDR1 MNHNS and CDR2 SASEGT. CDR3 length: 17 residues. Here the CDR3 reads CASTLGWGGLGTDTQYF. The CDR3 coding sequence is TGTGCCAGCACTCTGGGGTGGGGGGGCCTCGGCACAGATACGCAGTATTTT.

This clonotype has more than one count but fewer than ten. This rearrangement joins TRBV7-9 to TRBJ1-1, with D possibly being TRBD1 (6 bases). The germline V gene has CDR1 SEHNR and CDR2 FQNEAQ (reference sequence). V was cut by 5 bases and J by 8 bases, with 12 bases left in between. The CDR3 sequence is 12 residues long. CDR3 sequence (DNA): TGTGCCAGCAGCCCGTCAACAGGGGAAGCTTTCTTT. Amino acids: CASSPSTGEAFF.

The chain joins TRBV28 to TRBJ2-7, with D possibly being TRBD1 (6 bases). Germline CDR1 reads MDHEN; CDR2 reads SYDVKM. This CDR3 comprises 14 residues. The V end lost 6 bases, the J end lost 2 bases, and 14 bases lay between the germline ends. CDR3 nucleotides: TGTGCCAGCAGCCCAGACAGGACCCCCTACGAGCAGTACGTC. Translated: CASSPDRTPYEQYV.

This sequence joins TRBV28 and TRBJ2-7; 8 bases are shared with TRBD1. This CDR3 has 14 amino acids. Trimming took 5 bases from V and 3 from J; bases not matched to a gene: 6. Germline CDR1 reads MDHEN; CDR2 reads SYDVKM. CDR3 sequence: CASSTGQGNYEQYV. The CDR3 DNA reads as TGTGCCAGCAGTACCGGACAGGGTAACTACGAGCAGTACGTC.

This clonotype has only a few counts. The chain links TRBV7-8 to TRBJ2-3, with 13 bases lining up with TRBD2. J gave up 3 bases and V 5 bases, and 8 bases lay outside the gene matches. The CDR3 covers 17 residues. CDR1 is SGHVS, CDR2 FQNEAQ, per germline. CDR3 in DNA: TGTGCCAGCAGCCTTACCCCGGGACTAGCGGGGACAGATACGCAGTATTTT. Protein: CASSLTPGLAGTDTQYF.

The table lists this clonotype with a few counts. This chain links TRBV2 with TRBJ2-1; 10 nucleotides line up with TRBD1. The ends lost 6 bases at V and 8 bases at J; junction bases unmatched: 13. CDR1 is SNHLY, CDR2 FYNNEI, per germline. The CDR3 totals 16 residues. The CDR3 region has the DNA TGTGCCAGCAGCGGAGTTGACAGGGGGCAAATGGATGAGCAGTTCTTC. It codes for CASSGVDRGQMDEQFF.

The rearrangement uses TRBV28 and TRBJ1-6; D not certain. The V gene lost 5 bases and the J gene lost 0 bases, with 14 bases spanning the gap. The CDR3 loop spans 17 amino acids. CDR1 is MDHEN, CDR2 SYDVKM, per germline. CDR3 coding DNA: TGTGCCAGCAGTACCGGCAGGACTGTCTCCTATAATTCACCCCTCCACTTT. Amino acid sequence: CASSTGRTVSYNSPLHF.

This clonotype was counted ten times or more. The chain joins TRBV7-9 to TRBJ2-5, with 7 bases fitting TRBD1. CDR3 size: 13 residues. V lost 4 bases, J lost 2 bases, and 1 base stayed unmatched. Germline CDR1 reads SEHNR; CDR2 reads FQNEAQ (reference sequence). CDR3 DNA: TGTGCCAGCAGCTGGACAGGACAAGAGACCCAGTACTTC. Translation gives CASSWTGQETQYF. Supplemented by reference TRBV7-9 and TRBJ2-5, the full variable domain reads DTGVSQNPRHKITKRGQNVTFRCDPISEHNRLYWYRQTLGQGPEFLTYFQNEAQLEKSRLLSDRFSAERPKGSFSTLEIQRTEQGDSAMYLCASSWTGQETQYFGPGTRLLVL.

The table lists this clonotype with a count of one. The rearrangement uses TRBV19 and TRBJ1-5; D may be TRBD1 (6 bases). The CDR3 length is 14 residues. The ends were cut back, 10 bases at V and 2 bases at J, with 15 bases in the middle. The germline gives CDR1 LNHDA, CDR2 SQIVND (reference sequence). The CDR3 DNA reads TGTGCCACCTCCAGGAAGGGGGGCAATCAGCCCCAGCATTTT. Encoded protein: CATSRKGGNQPQHF.

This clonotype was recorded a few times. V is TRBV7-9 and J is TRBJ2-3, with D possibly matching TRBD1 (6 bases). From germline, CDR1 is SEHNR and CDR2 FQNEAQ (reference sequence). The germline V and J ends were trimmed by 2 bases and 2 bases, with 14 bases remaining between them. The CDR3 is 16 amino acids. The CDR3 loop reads CASSLRSGEITDTQYF. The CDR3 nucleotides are TGTGCCAGCAGCTTAAGGTCAGGGGAGATCACAGATACGCAGTATTTT. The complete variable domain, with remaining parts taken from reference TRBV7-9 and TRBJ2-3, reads DTGVSQNPRHKITKRGQNVTFRCDPISEHNRLYWYRQTLGQGPEFLTYFQNEAQLEKSRLLSDRFSAERPKGSFSTLEIQRTEQGDSAMYLCASSLRSGEITDTQYFGPGTRLTVL.